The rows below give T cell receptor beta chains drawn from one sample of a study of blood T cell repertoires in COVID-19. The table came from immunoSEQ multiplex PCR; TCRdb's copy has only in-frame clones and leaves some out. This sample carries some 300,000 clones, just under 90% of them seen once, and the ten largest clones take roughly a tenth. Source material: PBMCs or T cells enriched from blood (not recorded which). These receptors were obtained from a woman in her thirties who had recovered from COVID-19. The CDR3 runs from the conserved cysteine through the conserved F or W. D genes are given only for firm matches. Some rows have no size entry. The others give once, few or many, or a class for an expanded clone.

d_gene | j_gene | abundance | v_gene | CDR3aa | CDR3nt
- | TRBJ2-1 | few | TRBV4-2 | CASSRSSGGSEQFF | TGTGCCAGCAGCCGATCCTCAGGGGGGAGTGAGCAGTTCTTC
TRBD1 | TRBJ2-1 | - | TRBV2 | CARLRDRGYNEQFF | TGTGCCAGACTCCGGGACAGGGGATACAATGAGCAGTTCTTC
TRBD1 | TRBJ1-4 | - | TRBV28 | CASTRTGREKLFF | TGTGCCAGCACTCGGACAGGGCGCGAAAAACTGTTTTTT
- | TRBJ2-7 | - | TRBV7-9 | CASSPGQKSLEQYF | TGTGCCAGCAGCCCAGGACAGAAGTCTCTCGAGCAGTACTTC
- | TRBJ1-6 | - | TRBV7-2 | CASRVTGPASPLHF | TGTGCCAGCAGGGTAACAGGGCCGGCCTCACCCCTCCACTTT
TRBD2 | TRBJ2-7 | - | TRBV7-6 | CASSLSSGRWNEQYF | TGTGCCAGCAGCTTATCCAGCGGGAGGTGGAACGAGCAGTACTTC
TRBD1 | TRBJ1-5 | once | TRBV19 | CASTRVRDRGYNQPQHF | TGTGCCAGTACCAGGGTTCGGGACAGGGGTTACAATCAGCCCCAGCATTTT
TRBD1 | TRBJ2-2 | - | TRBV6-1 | CASSARQGNVDTGELFF | TGTGCCAGCAGTGCTCGACAGGGTAATGTCGACACCGGGGAGCTGTTTTTT
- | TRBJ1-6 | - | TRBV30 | CAWSETSYNSPLHF | TGTGCCTGGAGTGAGACTTCTTATAATTCACCCCTCCACTTT
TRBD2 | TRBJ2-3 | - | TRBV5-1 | CASRNPGLAGEADTQYF | TGCGCCAGCAGAAATCCGGGACTAGCGGGAGAGGCAGATACGCAGTATTTT
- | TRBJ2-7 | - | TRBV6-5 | CASSYSIQAEQYF | TGTGCCAGCAGTTACTCTATACAGGCCGAGCAGTACTTC
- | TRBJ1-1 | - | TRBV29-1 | CSVSGPIDGINTEAFF | TGCAGCGTTTCAGGCCCAATCGACGGAATAAACACTGAAGCTTTCTTT
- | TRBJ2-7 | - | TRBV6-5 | CASSYSRGPYEQYF | TGTGCCAGCAGTTACTCCCGGGGTCCCTACGAGCAGTACTTC
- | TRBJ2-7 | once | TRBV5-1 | CASSLGWGPNGEQYF | TGCGCCAGCAGCTTGGGGTGGGGGCCAAACGGGGAGCAGTACTTC
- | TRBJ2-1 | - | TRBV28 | CASSPNYNEQFF | TGTGCCAGCAGTCCAAATTACAATGAGCAGTTCTTC
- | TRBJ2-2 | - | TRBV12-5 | CASAGVWIGGVESTGELFF | TGTGCTAGTGCGGGAGTTTGGATCGGGGGAGTTGAGAGTACCGGGGAGCTGTTTTTT
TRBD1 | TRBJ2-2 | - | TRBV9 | CASSGSGTETPSLVF | TGTGCCAGCAGCGGGTCCGGGACAGAAACACCAAGCTTGGTTTTT
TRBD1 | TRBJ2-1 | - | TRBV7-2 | CASSPGQGAGEQFF | TGTGCCAGCAGCCCCGGACAGGGGGCAGGAGAGCAGTTCTTC
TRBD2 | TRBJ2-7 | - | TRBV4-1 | CASSPSGLADFWEQYF | TGCGCCAGCAGCCCTTCGGGACTAGCGGACTTCTGGGAGCAGTACTTC
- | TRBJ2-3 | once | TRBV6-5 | CASTGDTDTQYF | TGTGCCAGCACCGGGGACACAGATACGCAGTATTTT
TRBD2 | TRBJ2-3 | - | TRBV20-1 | CSASTSGKYTDTQYF | TGCAGTGCTAGTACAAGCGGGAAGTACACAGATACGCAGTATTTT
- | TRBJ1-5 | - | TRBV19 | CASSIFSGSNQPQHF | TGTGCCAGTAGTATTTTCTCAGGGAGCAATCAGCCCCAGCATTTT
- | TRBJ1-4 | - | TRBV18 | CASSRSRGEKLFF | TGTGCCAGCTCCCGATCGAGGGGGGAAAAACTGTTTTTT
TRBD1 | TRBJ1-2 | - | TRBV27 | CASRGQGENYGYTF | TGTGCCAGCAGAGGACAGGGAGAAAACTATGGCTACACCTTC
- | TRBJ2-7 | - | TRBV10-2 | CASNRQGGSYEQYF | TGCGCCAGCAATAGACAGGGAGGTTCCTACGAGCAGTACTTC
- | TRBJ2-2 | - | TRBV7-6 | CASSLASLGNTGELFF | TGTGCCAGCAGCTTAGCGTCCCTCGGGAACACCGGGGAGCTGTTTTTT
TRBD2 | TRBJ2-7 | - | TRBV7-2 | CASSGGLGTSGYEQYF | TGTGCCAGCAGCGGAGGCCTTGGGACTAGCGGCTACGAGCAGTACTTC
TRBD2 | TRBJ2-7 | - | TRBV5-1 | CASSLLPGLAGEKQYF | TGCGCCAGCAGCTTACTCCCCGGACTAGCGGGAGAAAAGCAGTACTTC
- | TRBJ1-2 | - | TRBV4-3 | CASSQDENRYGYTF | TGCGCCAGCAGCCAAGATGAGAATCGCTATGGCTACACCTTC
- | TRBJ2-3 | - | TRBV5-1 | CASSYSGNTDTQYF | TGCGCCAGCAGCTATAGCGGAAACACAGATACGCAGTATTTT
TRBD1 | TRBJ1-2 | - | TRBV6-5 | CASSYSSPGQNYGYTF | TGTGCCAGCAGTTACTCATCTCCGGGACAGAACTATGGCTACACCTTC
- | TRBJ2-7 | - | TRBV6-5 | CATRDTEASEQYF | TGTGCCACTAGGGACACGGAGGCATCCGAGCAGTACTTC
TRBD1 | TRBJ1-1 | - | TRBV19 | CASSRGDRETNTEAFF | TGTGCCAGTAGTAGGGGGGACAGGGAGACGAACACTGAAGCTTTCTTT
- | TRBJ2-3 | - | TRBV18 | CASSPLQTLGTDTDTQYF | TGTGCCAGCTCACCACTCCAGACACTCGGAACGGACACAGATACGCAGTATTTT
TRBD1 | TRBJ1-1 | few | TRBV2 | CASSATGGWTEAFF | TGTGCCAGCAGTGCGACAGGGGGCTGGACTGAAGCTTTCTTT
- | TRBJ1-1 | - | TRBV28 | CASSSLGLYTEAFF | TGTGCCAGCAGTTCTCTAGGACTCTACACTGAAGCTTTCTTT
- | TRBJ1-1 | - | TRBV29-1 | CSSSRGMNTEAFF | TGCAGCTCTTCTAGGGGTATGAACACTGAAGCTTTCTTT
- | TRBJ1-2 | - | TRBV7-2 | CASSSRRVGYGYTF | TGTGCCAGCAGCTCCCGCAGGGTTGGCTATGGCTACACCTTC
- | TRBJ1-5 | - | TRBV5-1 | CASSPSSGIQPQHF | TGCGCCAGCAGCCCATCCTCGGGTATCCAGCCCCAGCATTTT
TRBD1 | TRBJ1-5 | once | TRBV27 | CASSSRGQGVLLNQPQHF | TGTGCCAGCAGTTCGAGAGGACAGGGGGTATTGCTCAATCAGCCCCAGCATTTT
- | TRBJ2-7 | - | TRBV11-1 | CASSGGGDATYEQYF | TGTGCCAGCAGCGGAGGGGGGGACGCCACCTACGAGCAGTACTTC
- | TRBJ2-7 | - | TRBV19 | CASSIGPGVYEQYF | TGTGCCAGTAGTATAGGCCCGGGGGTCTACGAGCAGTACTTC
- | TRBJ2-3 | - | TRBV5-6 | CASSLIGHGTDTQYF | TGTGCCAGCAGCTTGATTGGGCATGGCACAGATACGCAGTATTTT
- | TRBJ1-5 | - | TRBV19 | CASSPQDGLNQPQHF | TGTGCCAGTAGCCCCCAGGACGGACTTAATCAGCCCCAGCATTTT
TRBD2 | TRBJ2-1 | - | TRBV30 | CAWTGTSGPHRQGQFF | TGTGCCTGGACAGGGACTAGCGGGCCCCATAGGCAAGGGCAGTTCTTC